This T cell receptor beta chain derives from a study of cytomegalovirus exposure and HLA in healthy donors. Study-wide findings and caveats: Both high specificity and high sensitivity reportedly marked the classifier's diagnosis of cytomegalovirus status. Follow-up analysis seemed to connect common viral pathogens with several of the most significant clusters identified. Listed as cytomegalovirus-associated were 150 or so TCR beta chains.

A note on this clone: Its antigen is not identified.

PCR amplification relied on 60 Vbeta primers (plus 13 Jbeta primers). The method was immunoSEQ multiplex PCR; TCRdb's version includes in-frame clones alone and lacks a portion of them. The sample consists of 130,000 to 150,000 clones, 78% of them appearing once. Whereas donors were nominally healthy upon sampling, unrecorded immune exposures were probable. Sequenced material: PBMCs. The receptor comes from a man aged 35 to 55 in good health and CMV-seropositive.

In DNA, the CDR3 is TGTGCCAGCAGACCAATAGGAGCGGACTCTGGAAACACCATATATTTT. Translating it yields CASRPIGADSGNTIYF. V is TRBV14 and J is TRBJ1-3; no definite D call. Germline V gives CDR1 SGHDN, CDR2 FVKESK. The CDR3 contains 16 residues. V gave up 6 bases and J gave up 0 bases, with 15 bases separating them.